Listed here is a single TCR beta chain. The ends were cut back, 2 bases at V and 0 bases at J, with 6 bases in the middle. The CDR3 consists of 13 residues. The germline CDR1 and CDR2 sequences are SGHDT and YYEEEE. This record belongs to a study of T cell changes during pregnancy in multiple sclerosis. Sequenced by immunoSEQ multiplex PCR; TCRdb stores in-frame clones only, minus some. The sample includes about 48,000 clones, almost 95% of them seen just once. This specimen consisted of CD4+ T cells from peripheral blood mononuclear cells, obtained in the second trimester of pregnancy. The source of this sequence is a female donor in good health, enrolled as a control in a pregnancy study. This chain uses TRBV5-6 with TRBJ2-7, with D perhaps matching TRBD1 (5 bases). The CDR3 spells CASSFQGSYEQYF. The CDR3 DNA is TGTGCCAGCAGCTTCCAGGGCTCCTACGAGCAGTACTTC.